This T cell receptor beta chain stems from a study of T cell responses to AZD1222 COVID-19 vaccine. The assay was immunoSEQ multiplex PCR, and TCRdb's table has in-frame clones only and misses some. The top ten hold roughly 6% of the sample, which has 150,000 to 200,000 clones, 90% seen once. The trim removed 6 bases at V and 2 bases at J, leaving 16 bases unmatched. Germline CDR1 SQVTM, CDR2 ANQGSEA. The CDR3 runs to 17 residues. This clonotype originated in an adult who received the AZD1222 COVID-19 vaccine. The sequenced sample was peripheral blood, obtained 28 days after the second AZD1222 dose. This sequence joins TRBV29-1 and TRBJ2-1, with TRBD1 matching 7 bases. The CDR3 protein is CSVRGQIHSHAYNEQFF. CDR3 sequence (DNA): TGCAGCGTCAGGGGACAGATACATTCTCACGCCTACAATGAGCAGTTCTTC.